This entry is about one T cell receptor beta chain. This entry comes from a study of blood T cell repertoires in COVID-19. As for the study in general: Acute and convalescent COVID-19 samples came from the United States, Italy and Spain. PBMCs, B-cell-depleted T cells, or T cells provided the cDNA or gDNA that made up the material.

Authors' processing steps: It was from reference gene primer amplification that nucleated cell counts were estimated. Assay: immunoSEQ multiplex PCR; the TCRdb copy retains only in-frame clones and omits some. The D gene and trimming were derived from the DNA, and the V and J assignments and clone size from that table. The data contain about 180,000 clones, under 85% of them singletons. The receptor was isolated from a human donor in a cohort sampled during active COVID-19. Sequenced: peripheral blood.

The CDR3 spells CASSLSTDSLDIGEAFF. The CDR3 coding sequence is TGTGCCAGCAGTTTATCCACAGATTCCCTGGATATAGGTGAAGCTTTCTTT. The rearrangement uses TRBV27 and TRBJ1-1; the D is unclear. In germline, CDR1 is MNHEY, CDR2 SMNVEV (reference sequence). Deletions cut 0 bases from V and 7 bases from J, with 21 bases between. The CDR3 is made up of 17 amino acids.